One and the same sample provided the 27 T cell receptor beta chains below, sequenced in a study of blood T cell repertoires in COVID-19. Libraries were prepared by immunoSEQ multiplex PCR; TCRdb keeps only in-frame clonotypes and omits some of them. The sample shows just over 650,000 clones, just under 90% of them seen only once. Sequencing was done on a sample of peripheral blood. The receptors stem from a woman aged 18-30 years with acute or convalescent COVID-19.

The chain has TRBV29-1 and TRBJ1-1; 11 bases agree with TRBD1. The length of the CDR3 is 21 residues. Per the germline V gene, CDR1 is SQVTM and CDR2 is ANQGSEA. V shed 6 bases and J 0 bases; nucleotides not matched to a gene: 24. CDR3 in DNA: TGCAGCGTACTAAACCGGGACAGGGGGAATGAAAGGCCTCCAATGAACACTGAAGCTTTCTTT. Encoded protein: CSVLNRDRGNERPPMNTEAFF.

The J gene is TRBJ1-2, the V gene TRBV5-1; D remains unclear. The CDR3 totals 16 residues. Germline CDR1 reads SGHRS; CDR2 reads YFSETQ. V lost 0 bases to trimming and J lost 4 bases, with 16 bases between them. As DNA, the CDR3 is TGCGCCAGCAGCTTGGCCCTAAGTGGACTGACCTATGGCTACACCTTC. Translation gives CASSLALSGLTYGYTF.

The chain carries TRBV27 and TRBJ2-7; TRBD1 agrees at 9 bases. CDR1 MNHEY and CDR2 SMNVEV come from the germline V gene (reference sequence). The CDR3 is 15 residues long. The J segment lost 1 base and the V segment lost 10 bases, leaving 11 bases of the junction unmatched. The CDR3 region has the DNA TGTGCCATCGCCCGGGACAGGGTTTCATCCTACGAGCAGTACTTC. This codes for CAIARDRVSSYEQYF.

V usage is TRBV5-1 and J usage is TRBJ1-6; D not resolved. The V gene's germline CDR1 is SGHRS and CDR2 YFSETQ. The CDR3 has 15 residues. Between the trimmed V and J ends, which lost 0 bases and 3 bases, there was a span of 7 bases. CDR3 in DNA: TGCGCCAGCAGCTTGGACAGCCTCTATAATTCACCCCTCCACTTT. Its protein is CASSLDSLYNSPLHF.

The chain employs TRBV10-2 and TRBJ1-1; tentative D call: TRBD1 (5 bases). In germline, CDR1 is WSHSY, CDR2 SAAADI. V was clipped by 3 bases and J by 0 bases, with 11 bases between them. There are 15 residues in the CDR3. CDR3 residues: CASSEIGVLNTEAFF. The CDR3 bases are TGCGCCAGCAGTGAAATAGGGGTCCTGAACACTGAAGCTTTCTTT.

This clone was observed once. The gene calls are TRBV7-9 and TRBJ1-1; tentative D call: TRBD1 (6 bases). Looked up from germline, CDR1 is SEHNR and CDR2 is FQNEAQ (reference sequence). This CDR3 is built from 16 residues. Trimming stripped 5 bases from V and 5 bases from J, with 21 bases between. CDR3 in amino acids: CASSIRQTGPRTEAFF. CDR3 DNA: TGTGCCAGCAGCATCAGACAAACAGGGCCGAGGACTGAAGCTTTCTTT.

The chain is built from TRBV2 and TRBJ1-4; D may be TRBD1 (5 bases). V was cut by 8 bases and J by 4 bases, with 11 bases left in between. The CDR3 is 13 residues long. Germline V lookup: CDR1 SNHLY, CDR2 FYNNEI. The CDR3 loop reads CASSRGNNEKLFF. The CDR3 DNA reads TGTGCCAGCTCGCGGGGGAATAATGAAAAACTGTTTTTT. The full variable domain, its missing parts supplied by reference TRBV2 and TRBJ1-4, is EPEVTQTPSHQVTQMGQEVILRCVPISNHLYFYWYRQILGQKVEFLVSFYNNEISEKSEIFDDQFSVERPDGSNFTLKIRSTKLEDSAMYFCASSRGNNEKLFFGSGTQLSVL.

The chain combines TRBV10-3 with TRBJ1-1; 7 bases fit TRBD1. The V segment lost 1 base and the J segment 2 bases; nucleotides outside the gene matches: 7. This CDR3 has 16 amino acids. Germline V gene sequence: CDR1 ENHRY, CDR2 SYGVKD. The CDR3: CAISELTGLVNTEAFF. CDR3 bases: TGTGCCATCAGTGAGTTGACAGGGTTGGTAAACACTGAAGCTTTCTTT.

The chain uses TRBV19 and TRBJ1-2; D is undetermined. The CDR3 is 13 residues long. Germline CDR1 is LNHDA and CDR2 is SQIVND (reference sequence). The germline V and J ends were trimmed by 1 base and 6 bases, with 9 bases remaining between them. Here the CDR3 DNA reads TGTGCCAGTAGTATAGGAGTGGCGGATGGCTACACCTTC. It specifies CASSIGVADGYTF.

The chain couples TRBV24-1 to TRBJ1-2; no clear D. V lost 1 base and J lost 5, with 13 bases in between. Germline V gene sequence: CDR1 KGHDR, CDR2 SFDVKD. The CDR3 sequence is 15 residues long. The chain's CDR3 is CATSDFNGVGYGYTF. Here the CDR3 DNA reads TGTGCCACCAGTGATTTTAACGGGGTTGGGTATGGCTACACCTTC.

This clone has just one count. V usage is TRBV24-1 and J usage is TRBJ1-4; 9 positions agree with TRBD1. Unmatched junction bases numbered 5, after V lost 6 bases and J lost 7 bases. The CDR3 has 14 amino acids. From germline, CDR1 is KGHDR and CDR2 SFDVKD. The CDR3 protein is CATSSGTGIEKLFF. For the CDR3, the DNA is TGTGCCACCAGTAGTGGGACAGGGATTGAAAAACTGTTTTTT.

This clone came up once. The chain is built from TRBV27 and TRBJ2-7; 10 bases map to TRBD2. Germline V gene lookup returns CDR1 MNHEY and CDR2 SMNVEV (reference sequence). Trimming took 7 bases from V and 4 from J; bases not matched to a gene: 7. CDR3 length: 14 residues. CDR3: CASKVAGGMYEQYF. CDR3 bases: TGTGCCAGCAAAGTAGCGGGGGGTATGTACGAGCAGTACTTC.

CDR3 in amino acids: CASSEALLTYNEQFF. The CDR3 nucleotides are TGTGCCAGCAGTGAAGCGCTTCTAACCTACAATGAGCAGTTCTTC. This chain joins TRBV2 and TRBJ2-1; D is ambiguous. The CDR3 covers 15 residues. Per the germline V gene, CDR1 is SNHLY and CDR2 is FYNNEI. Trimming removed 0 bases at V and 2 bases at J, with 8 bases between. The whole variable domain, remainder taken from reference TRBV2 and TRBJ2-1, is EPEVTQTPSHQVTQMGQEVILRCVPISNHLYFYWYRQILGQKVEFLVSFYNNEISEKSEIFDDQFSVERPDGSNFTLKIRSTKLEDSAMYFCASSEALLTYNEQFFGPGTRLTVL.

This clone was observed a single time. The chain recombines TRBV6-2 or TRBV6-3 with TRBJ1-2, with D maybe TRBD1 (6 bases). Germline V gene sequence: CDR1 MNHEY, CDR2 SVGEGT. The CDR3 runs to 14 residues. Trimming took 2 bases from V and 5 from J, leaving 12 bases between them. CDR3 residues: CASSYLTGPYGYTF. CDR3 nucleotide sequence: TGTGCCAGCAGTTACCTGACAGGACCTTATGGCTACACCTTC.

The table lists this clone with a count of one. The chain couples TRBV2 to TRBJ1-4; D is possibly TRBD1 (5 bases). This CDR3 is 14 amino acids long. V lost 11 bases and J 7 bases, leaving 20 bases between the germline ends. CDR1 is SNHLY, CDR2 FYNNEI, per germline. The DNA for the CDR3 is TGTGCCTGCCAGCTCCAGGGATTAGGTGAAAAACTGTTTTTT. This sequence encodes CACQLQGLGEKLFF.

The genes are TRBV25-1 and TRBJ1-3; weak D call: TRBD1 (5 bases). This CDR3 has 13 amino acids. Per the germline V gene, CDR1 is MGHDK and CDR2 is SYGVNS. Trimming shortened V by 3 bases and J by 4 bases, and 7 bases separated the two germline ends. CDR3 residues: CASSDAGGNTIYF. The DNA of the CDR3 is TGTGCCAGCAGTGACGCAGGGGGAAACACCATATATTTT.

This CDR3 reads CAWGTTGGRYGYTF. The CDR3 nucleotides read TGTGCCTGGGGTACTACAGGGGGACGCTATGGCTACACCTTC. The J gene is TRBJ1-2, the V gene TRBV30; 8 bases line up with TRBD1. Looked up from germline, CDR1 is GTSNPN and CDR2 is SVGIG (reference sequence). V lost 5 bases to trimming and J lost 4 bases; unmatched junction nucleotides: 9. The CDR3 length is 14 residues.

The CDR3: CASSFSRGDTQYF. CDR3 DNA: TGTGCCAGTAGTTTCTCCAGGGGAGATACGCAGTATTTT. The chain carries TRBV19 and TRBJ2-3; a weak D match, TRBD1 (6 bases). The CDR3 sequence is 13 residues long. Germline V gene lookup returns CDR1 LNHDA and CDR2 SQIVND (reference sequence). The V and J ends lost 5 bases and 5 bases respectively, with 11 bases between them.

The chain has TRBV29-1 and TRBJ1-4, with 8 bases that match TRBD1. The ends lost 4 bases at V and 8 bases at J; junction bases unmatched: 9. Germline lookup yields CDR1 SQVTM and CDR2 ANQGSEA. The CDR3 totals 14 residues. In DNA, the CDR3 is TGCAGCGTTGGCGGGGCAGGGGGCCGGGAAAAACTGTTTTTT. It translates to CSVGGAGGREKLFF. Together with reference TRBV29-1 and TRBJ1-4, the CDR3 gives the full variable domain: SAVISQKPSRDICQRGTSLTIQCQVDSQVTMMFWYRQQPGQSLTLIATANQGSEATYESGFVIDKFPISRPNLTFSTLTVSNMSPEDSSIYLCSVGGAGGREKLFFGSGTQLSVL.

V and J are TRBV6-2 or TRBV6-3 and TRBJ2-7; D gene unclear. The germline gives CDR1 MNHEY, CDR2 SVGEGT. V lost 2 bases to trimming and J lost 2 bases, with 7 bases between them. This CDR3 is built from 13 residues. The CDR3 DNA is TGTGCCAGCAGTTACGCGGAGACCTACGAGCAGTACTTC. This sequence encodes CASSYAETYEQYF.

The rearrangement uses TRBV20-1 and TRBJ1-1; D is unresolved. Per the germline V gene, CDR1 is DFQATT and CDR2 is SNEGSKA (reference sequence). The CDR3 length is 10 residues. The V and J ends lost 3 bases and 8 bases respectively, with 7 bases between them. In nucleotides, the CDR3 is TGCAGTGCTAGGAGGCAGGAAGCTTTCTTT. Its translation is CSARRQEAFF.

This chain joins TRBV9 and TRBJ2-3, with 12 positions matching TRBD2. The CDR3 runs 15 residues. V gave up 3 bases and J gave up 8 bases; unmatched junction bases: 7. Germline V gene sequence: CDR1 SGDLS, CDR2 YYNGEE. The CDR3 sequence is CASSDRTSGEGTQYF. Written as DNA, the CDR3 is TGTGCCAGCAGCGATCGGACTAGCGGGGAGGGTACGCAGTATTTT.

This clone turned up a few times. The chain couples TRBV4-3 to TRBJ1-2, with D possibly TRBD1 on 6 matching bases. Trimming removed 3 bases from V and 8 bases from J, with 22 bases in between. Germline CDR1 is LGHNA and CDR2 is YSLEER. The CDR3 loop spans 16 amino acids. Written as DNA, the CDR3 is TGCGCCAGCAGCCATAAGACAGGCGAGGATGCCTCCGGCTACACCTTC. Its protein product is CASSHKTGEDASGYTF.

The chain couples TRBV10-3 to TRBJ2-7; 7 positions agree with TRBD2. The V gene's germline CDR1 is ENHRY and CDR2 SYGVKD. After removal of 6 bases from V and 3 bases from J, the junction contained 17 bases not matched to a gene. This CDR3 has 17 residues. The CDR3 DNA is TGTGCCATCAGCCACTCTCCGGAGATGGGGGACTACTACGAGCAGTACTTC. Translation: CAISHSPEMGDYYEQYF.

This rearrangement joins TRBV9 to TRBJ1-6; TRBD1 matches at 9 bases. Germline V gene data show CDR1 as SGDLS and CDR2 as YYNGEE. This CDR3 has 17 residues. V lost 2 bases and J lost 7; bases outside the gene matches: 10. This chain's CDR3 is CASSVGGTGTINSPLHF. CDR3 DNA: TGTGCCAGCAGCGTCGGGGGGACAGGGACGATAAATTCACCCCTCCACTTT.

This chain links TRBV7-8 with TRBJ2-1; the match to TRBD2 covers 9 bases. The CDR3 consists of 15 residues. Germline trimming cut 3 bases from V and 6 bases from J; bases unmatched to any gene: 6. CDR1 is SGHVS, CDR2 FQNEAQ, per germline. The CDR3, as DNA: TGTGCCAGCAGCTTTAGCGGGGGTGGCCCCAATGAGCAGTTCTTC. It yields the protein CASSFSGGGPNEQFF.

This clone showed up just once. V is TRBV6-1 and J is TRBJ1-6; TRBD1 is a possible D gene (6 bases). Trimming took 3 bases from V and 13 from J, leaving 16 bases between them. The CDR3 sequence is 14 residues long. Germline values: CDR1 MNHNS, CDR2 SASEGT. In DNA form, the CDR3 reads TGTGCCAGCAGTGAGCAGGGGACCAAAGGGCCCCTCCACTTT. Amino acid sequence: CASSEQGTKGPLHF.